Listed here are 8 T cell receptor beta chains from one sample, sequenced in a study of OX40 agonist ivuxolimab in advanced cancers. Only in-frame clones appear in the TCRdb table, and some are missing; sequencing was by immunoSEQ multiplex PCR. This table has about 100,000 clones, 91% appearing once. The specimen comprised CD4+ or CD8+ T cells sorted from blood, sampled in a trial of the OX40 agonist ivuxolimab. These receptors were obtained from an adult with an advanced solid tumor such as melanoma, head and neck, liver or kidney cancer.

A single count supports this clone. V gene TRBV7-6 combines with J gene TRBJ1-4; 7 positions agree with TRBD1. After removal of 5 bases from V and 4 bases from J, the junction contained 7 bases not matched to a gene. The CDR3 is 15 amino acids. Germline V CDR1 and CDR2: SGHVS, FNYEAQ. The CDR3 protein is CASSRGTVINEKLFF. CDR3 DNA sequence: TGTGCCAGCAGCAGAGGGACAGTGATTAATGAAAAACTGTTTTTT. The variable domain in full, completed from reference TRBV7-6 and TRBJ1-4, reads GAGVSQSPRYKVTKRGQDVALRCDPISGHVSLYWYRQALGQGPEFLTYFNYEAQQDKSGLPNDRFSAERPEGSISTLTIQRTEQRDSAMYRCASSRGTVINEKLFFGSGTQLSVL.

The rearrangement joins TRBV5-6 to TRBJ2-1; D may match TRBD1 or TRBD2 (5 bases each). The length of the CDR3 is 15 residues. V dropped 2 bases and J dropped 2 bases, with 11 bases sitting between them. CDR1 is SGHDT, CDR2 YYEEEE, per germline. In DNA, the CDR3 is TGTGCCAGCAGCTTTAGGGACGGGGCCTACAATGAGCAGTTCTTC. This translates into CASSFRDGAYNEQFF.

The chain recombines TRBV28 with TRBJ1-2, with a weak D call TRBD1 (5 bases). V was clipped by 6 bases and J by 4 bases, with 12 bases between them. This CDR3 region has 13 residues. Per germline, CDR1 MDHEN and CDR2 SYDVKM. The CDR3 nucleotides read TGTGCCAGCAGACGAGACAGAAGCTATGGCTACACCTTC. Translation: CASRRDRSYGYTF.

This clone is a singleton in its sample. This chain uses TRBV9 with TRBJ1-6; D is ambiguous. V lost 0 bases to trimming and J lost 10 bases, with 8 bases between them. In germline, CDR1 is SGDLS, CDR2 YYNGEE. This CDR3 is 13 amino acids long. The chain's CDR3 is CASSVEAVSPLHF. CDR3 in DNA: TGTGCCAGCAGCGTAGAAGCGGTCTCACCCCTCCACTTT.

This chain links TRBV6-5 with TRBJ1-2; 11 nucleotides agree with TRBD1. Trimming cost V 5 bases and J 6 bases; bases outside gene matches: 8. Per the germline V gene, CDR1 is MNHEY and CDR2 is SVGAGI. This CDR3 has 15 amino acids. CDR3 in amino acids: CASSHQGQGADGYTF. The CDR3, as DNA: TGTGCCAGCAGTCACCAAGGACAGGGGGCAGATGGCTACACCTTC.

The CDR3, as DNA: TGTGCCAGTAGTAAAGGACTAGCGGTCTACGAGCAGTACTTC. Its translation: CASSKGLAVYEQYF. The chain carries TRBV19 and TRBJ2-7; 10 nucleotides agree with TRBD2. CDR1 is LNHDA, CDR2 SQIVND, per germline (reference sequence). V lost 4 bases, J lost 3 bases, and 3 bases stayed unmatched. The CDR3 covers 14 residues. The full variable domain, completed using reference TRBV19 and TRBJ2-7, is DGGITQSPKYLFRKEGQNVTLSCEQNLNHDAMYWYRQDPGQGLRLIYYSQIVNDFQKGDIAEGYSVSREKKESFPLTVTSAQKNPTAFYLCASSKGLAVYEQYFGPGTRLTVT.

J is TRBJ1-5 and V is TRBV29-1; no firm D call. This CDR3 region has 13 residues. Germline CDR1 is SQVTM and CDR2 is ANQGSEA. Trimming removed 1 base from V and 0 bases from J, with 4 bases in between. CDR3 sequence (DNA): TGCAGCGTTGAAGGTGGTAGCAATCAGCCCCAGCATTTT. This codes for CSVEGGSNQPQHF.

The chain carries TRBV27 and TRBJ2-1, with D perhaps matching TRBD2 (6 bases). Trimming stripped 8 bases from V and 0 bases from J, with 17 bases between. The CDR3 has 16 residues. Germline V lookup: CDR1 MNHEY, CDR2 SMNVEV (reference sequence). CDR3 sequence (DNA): TGTGCCAGCTGTCGGGGACTCTGGGGCTCCTACAATGAGCAGTTCTTC. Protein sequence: CASCRGLWGSYNEQFF.